The next 27 T cell receptor beta chains were all read from a single sample in a study of blood T cell repertoires in COVID-19 (dated by TCRdb to 2018 to 2020). The library was produced with the immunoSEQ multiplex PCR assay. In its TCRdb copy, this immuneACCESS table keeps in-frame sequences only and misses some clones. Where compared with another copy, unresolved V genes explain less than half of these, and the others have no known cause. The sample profile shows 200,000 to 300,000 clones; around 79% of them were found once. Together, the top ten hold around 3.2% of the sample. The specimen sequenced was peripheral blood. The origin of the receptors is an elderly woman with acute or convalescent COVID-19.

J is TRBJ1-1 and V is TRBV19; the D gene is possibly TRBD1 (5 bases). V was trimmed by 5 bases and J by 6 bases, leaving 19 bases between them. CDR1 LNHDA and CDR2 SQIVND come from the germline V gene (reference sequence). The CDR3 has 15 residues. The CDR3 spells CASSSEPQGGAEAFF. The CDR3 DNA is TGTGCCAGTAGTTCCGAACCCCAGGGAGGGGCTGAAGCTTTCTTT.

J is TRBJ2-7 and V is TRBV30; no clear D gene. V shed 0 bases and J shed 2 bases, with 5 bases lying between them. The CDR3 runs to 12 residues. The V gene's germline CDR1 is GTSNPN and CDR2 SVGIG (reference sequence). The CDR3 DNA follows: TGTGCCTGGAGTGTAAGCCCCTACGAGCAGTACTTC. Its protein is CAWSVSPYEQYF.

The chain uses TRBV6-2 or TRBV6-3 and TRBJ2-7, with D hard to call. Germline V gene data show CDR1 as MNHEY and CDR2 as SVGEGT. This CDR3 is 18 amino acids long. The V end lost 6 bases, the J end lost 7 bases, and 31 bases lay between the germline ends. The CDR3 DNA sequence: TGTGCCAGCAGCCGGCGGAGCGCCCATCCTTTTGATTCTGGGGAGCAGTACTTC. It encodes CASSRRSAHPFDSGEQYF.

This clone was found a few times. The gene calls are TRBV2 and TRBJ1-2, with 11 bases lining up with TRBD1. This CDR3 has 13 residues. J was trimmed by 8 bases and V by 8 bases; bases with no gene match: 7. Germline V gives CDR1 SNHLY, CDR2 FYNNEI. The CDR3 protein is CASGMDRGQGYTF. CDR3 nucleotides: TGTGCCAGCGGGATGGACAGGGGGCAAGGCTACACCTTC. The full variable domain, its missing parts supplied by reference TRBV2 and TRBJ1-2, is EPEVTQTPSHQVTQMGQEVILRCVPISNHLYFYWYRQILGQKVEFLVSFYNNEISEKSEIFDDQFSVERPDGSNFTLKIRSTKLEDSAMYFCASGMDRGQGYTFGSGTRLTVV.

The rearrangement joins TRBV7-2 to TRBJ1-4, with TRBD1 identical over 7 bases. The CDR3 is 16 residues long. Germline V gene lookup returns CDR1 SGHTA and CDR2 FQGNSA. V shed 4 bases and J 8 bases; nucleotides not matched to a gene: 13. The CDR3 here is CASSSRGRIRSEKLFF. The CDR3 nucleotides read TGTGCCAGCAGCTCTAGGGGGCGGATACGGAGCGAAAAACTGTTTTTT.

The V gene is TRBV5-1, the J gene TRBJ1-1; 8 bases agree with TRBD1. Trimming cost V 4 bases and J 1 base; bases outside gene matches: 6. The germline V gene encodes CDR1 SGHRS and CDR2 YFSETQ. This CDR3 comprises 15 residues. In nucleotides, the CDR3 is TGCGCCAGCAGCCGAGACACAGGGGGGAACACTGAAGCTTTCTTT. As protein: CASSRDTGGNTEAFF. The entire variable domain, with the rest obtained from reference TRBV5-1 and TRBJ1-1, is as follows: KAGVTQTPRYLIKTRGQQVTLSCSPISGHRSVSWYQQTPGQGLQFLFEYFSETQRNKGNFPGRFSGRQFSNSRSEMNVSTLELGDSALYLCASSRDTGGNTEAFFGQGTRLTVV.

V gene TRBV5-1 combines with J gene TRBJ2-1, with TRBD2 matching over 8 bases. Germline trimming cut 0 bases from V and 6 bases from J; bases unmatched to any gene: 2. The CDR3 is 14 amino acids. Per the germline V gene, CDR1 is SGHRS and CDR2 is YFSETQ. In nucleotides, the CDR3 is TGCGCCAGCAGCTTGGAGCGGGGGAGCAATGAGCAGTTCTTC. Its translation is CASSLERGSNEQFF.

A single count supports this clone. V usage is TRBV7-7 and J usage is TRBJ2-5; a weak D match, TRBD2 (5 bases). Germline V gives CDR1 SSHAT, CDR2 FNYEAQ (reference sequence). CDR3 length equals 16 residues. The V gene lost 2 bases and the J gene lost 5 bases, with 18 bases spanning the gap. The chain's CDR3 is CASSLLGRGMKETQYF. Here the CDR3 DNA reads TGTGCCAGCAGCTTACTGGGGAGAGGAATGAAGGAGACCCAGTACTTC. Filled out from reference TRBV7-7 and TRBJ2-5, the complete variable domain reads GAGVSQSPRYKVTKRGQDVTLRCDPISSHATLYWYQQALGQGPEFLTYFNYEAQPDKSGLPSDRFSAERPEGSISTLTIQRTEQRDSAMYRCASSLLGRGMKETQYFGPGTRLLVL.

The rearrangement uses TRBV24-1 and TRBJ2-2; TRBD1 matches at 10 bases. Germline CDR1 KGHDR, CDR2 SFDVKD. This CDR3 spans 15 amino acids. Trimming at V came to 4 bases and at J to 6 bases, leaving 4 bases not matched to a gene. The CDR3 sequence: CATSDPGTGAGELFF. The CDR3 DNA sequence: TGTGCCACCAGTGACCCCGGGACAGGGGCCGGGGAGCTGTTTTTT.

The chain has TRBV6-2 or TRBV6-3 and TRBJ1-4; D may be TRBD1 (5 bases). The CDR3 length is 15 residues. CDR1 and CDR2 from the germline V gene are MNHEY and SVGEGT. Trimming left V 0 bases short and J 7 bases short, with 12 bases between. The CDR3 reads CASSYSMPRGEKLFF. The CDR3 DNA reads as TGTGCCAGCAGTTACTCGATGCCAAGGGGTGAAAAACTGTTTTTT.

The sample holds one count of this clone. The chain uses TRBV6-5 and TRBJ2-3, with 9 bases that match TRBD1. V lost 6 bases and J lost 2; bases outside the gene matches: 3. This CDR3 is 14 amino acids long. Looked up from germline, CDR1 is MNHEY and CDR2 is SVGAGI. The CDR3 sequence: CASRGTGFTDTQYF. The CDR3 DNA follows: TGTGCCAGCAGGGGGACAGGGTTCACAGATACGCAGTATTTT.

The chain links TRBV2 to TRBJ1-2; 7 positions agree with TRBD1. V gave up 6 bases and J gave up 7 bases; unmatched junction bases: 8. The CDR3 has 13 amino acids. CDR1 and CDR2 from the germline V gene are SNHLY and FYNNEI. The CDR3 coding sequence is TGTGCCAGCAGATCGACAGGGTCGGGTGGCTACACCTTC. Translated, it gives CASRSTGSGGYTF.

This clone was counted many times. CDR3 amino acids: CASSSSNYGYTF. As DNA, the CDR3 is TGTGCCAGTAGCAGTTCTAACTATGGCTACACCTTC. The V call is TRBV27, the J call TRBJ1-2; D unresolved. The length of the CDR3 is 12 residues. V shed 9 bases and J shed 0 bases, with 8 bases lying between them. Germline loops: CDR1 MNHEY, CDR2 SMNVEV (reference sequence).

The V and J genes are TRBV5-8 and TRBJ2-7, with TRBD1 as a possible D gene (5 bases). Trimming took 0 bases from V and 2 from J, leaving 18 bases between them. Looked up from germline, CDR1 is SGHTS and CDR2 is YDEGEE. The CDR3 length is 17 residues. Here the CDR3 reads CASSLESGSGRPYEQYF. CDR3 in DNA: TGTGCCAGCAGCTTGGAGTCCGGTTCAGGGCGCCCCTACGAGCAGTACTTC.

J is TRBJ2-2 and V is TRBV12-3 or TRBV12-4; D gene ambiguous. The CDR3 sequence is 12 residues long. Trimming left V 6 bases short and J 7 bases short, with 9 bases between. This chain's CDR3 is CASSVAVGELFF. The CDR3 DNA reads TGTGCCAGCAGCGTAGCCGTCGGGGAGCTGTTTTTT.

This sequence joins TRBV7-9 and TRBJ2-3; 10 bases are shared with TRBD2. This CDR3 comprises 15 residues. V dropped 5 bases and J dropped 1; count of bases not matched to a gene: 3. CDR1 and CDR2 from the germline V gene are SEHNR and FQNEAQ (reference sequence). In DNA, the CDR3 is TGTGCCAGCAGCCTCGGACTAGCGGGCACAGATACGCAGTATTTT. Encoded protein: CASSLGLAGTDTQYF.

This clone has only one observation. This chain uses TRBV4-1 with TRBJ2-2; no reliable D call. CDR3 length: 13 residues. Germline values: CDR1 MGHRA, CDR2 YSYEKL. The germline V and J ends were trimmed by 2 bases and 6 bases, with 7 bases remaining between them. The CDR3 loop reads CASSQTTPGELFF. The DNA of the CDR3 is TGCGCCAGCAGCCAAACGACTCCCGGGGAGCTGTTTTTT.

This clone has more than one count but fewer than ten. V gene TRBV6-5 combines with J gene TRBJ2-3; D might be TRBD1 (6 bases). V was trimmed by 7 bases and J by 4 bases, leaving 18 bases between them. This CDR3 region has 15 residues. Germline V gene sequence: CDR1 MNHEY, CDR2 SVGAGI. DNA for the CDR3: TGTGCCAGCATCCCCTCCAGGGGTGGCTCAGATACGCAGTATTTT. Its protein is CASIPSRGGSDTQYF.

This chain uses TRBV7-2 with TRBJ1-5; 8 bases fit TRBD1. CDR1 is SGHTA, CDR2 FQGNSA, per germline. V gave up 5 bases and J gave up 6 bases; unmatched junction bases: 12. This CDR3 contains 16 residues. CDR3 loop: CASSRQGQGEGQPQHF. The CDR3 DNA is TGTGCCAGCAGCCGCCAAGGACAGGGTGAGGGTCAGCCCCAGCATTTT.

The chain carries TRBV11-2 and TRBJ2-1; D is perhaps TRBD2 (6 bases). With 3 bases removed from V and 3 bases from J, the gap between germline ends came to 12 bases. This CDR3 has 15 amino acids. The V gene's germline CDR1 is SGHAT and CDR2 FQNNGV. The CDR3 is CASSFLRGGYNEQFF. In DNA form, the CDR3 reads TGTGCCAGCAGCTTTCTAAGGGGAGGCTACAATGAGCAGTTCTTC.

The chain is built from TRBV5-4 and TRBJ1-2; 7 positions agree with TRBD1. The trim removed 3 bases at V and 3 bases at J, leaving 2 bases unmatched. The germline CDR1 and CDR2 sequences are SGHNT and YYREEE (reference sequence). CDR3 length equals 13 residues. CDR3 sequence reads: CASSSDRHYGYTF. As DNA, the CDR3 is TGTGCCAGCAGCTCGGACAGGCACTATGGCTACACCTTC.

The V gene is TRBV4-1, the J gene TRBJ1-4, with no clear D. The CDR3 consists of 14 residues. V was shortened by 4 bases and J by 0 bases, with 6 bases between the two germline ends. From germline, CDR1 is MGHRA and CDR2 YSYEKL. The CDR3 loop reads CASSLRTTNEKLFF. CDR3 sequence (DNA): TGCGCCAGCAGCCTTAGAACAACTAATGAAAAACTGTTTTTT.

V usage is TRBV4-1 and J usage is TRBJ1-5, with D uncertain. Trimming took off 0 bases at V and 14 bases at J, with 8 bases between the two ends. This CDR3 has 11 amino acids. Per the germline V gene, CDR1 is MGHRA and CDR2 is YSYEKL. The CDR3: CASSQEEVKHF. The CDR3, as DNA: TGCGCCAGCAGCCAAGAAGAGGTGAAGCATTTT.

This clone was counted once. The rearrangement links TRBV20-1 to TRBJ2-2; 9 positions match TRBD1. Germline assignment: CDR1 DFQATT and CDR2 SNEGSKA (reference sequence). J lost 6 bases, V lost 3 bases, and 8 bases had no gene match. The CDR3 totals 15 residues. CDR3: CSASSGTGSSGELFF. The CDR3 DNA reads TGCAGTGCTAGTTCCGGGACAGGGTCGTCCGGGGAGCTGTTTTTT.

This chain uses TRBV5-1 with TRBJ1-2; D unresolved. This CDR3 region has 16 residues. Germline CDR1 reads SGHRS; CDR2 reads YFSETQ. V dropped 0 bases and J dropped 1 base, with 13 bases sitting between them. Written as DNA, the CDR3 is TGCGCCAGCAGCTTGGACGTGACAAGCAATAACTATGGCTACACCTTC. Translating it yields CASSLDVTSNNYGYTF.

This sequence joins TRBV5-4 and TRBJ1-1, with 9 positions matching TRBD1. Germline CDR1 and CDR2: SGHNT and YYREEE (reference sequence). The ends lost 4 bases at V and 0 bases at J; junction bases unmatched: 7. This CDR3 is 16 amino acids long. DNA for the CDR3: TGTGCCAGCAGCCTGGGGGACAGGGCCATGAACACTGAAGCTTTCTTT. This codes for CASSLGDRAMNTEAFF.

The rearrangement joins TRBV27 to TRBJ2-7; weak D call: TRBD2 (7 bases). CDR1 is MNHEY, CDR2 SMNVEV, per germline (reference sequence). The CDR3 has 17 residues. Trimming took off 2 bases at V and 1 base at J, with 18 bases between the two ends. For the CDR3, the DNA is TGTGCCAGCAGTTTAGGGGGGGACAAAACGTTTTCCTACGAGCAGTACTTC. Protein: CASSLGGDKTFSYEQYF.